Below, 27 T cell receptor beta chains from the same sample are listed, as sequenced in a study of blood T cells in healthy people across ages. For the second PCR, which ran for about 7 to 11 cycles, a sample-barcoded 5' primer and a J-beta primer mix were used. TCRdb ran MiXCR on the 5' RACE reads and lists one entry per CDR3 protein. The table lists around 1.1 million distinct CDR3 sequences, less than 45% of them singletons. The specimen was blood. These receptors were collected from a man aged 18 to 29 in good health.

Ten or more counts support this clonotype. The chain carries TRBV6-2 or TRBV6-3 and TRBJ2-7; possible D gene TRBD1, 6 bases. V dropped 4 bases and J dropped 2 bases, with 9 bases sitting between them. Per the germline V gene, CDR1 is MNHEY and CDR2 is SVGEGT. The CDR3 is 13 amino acids. CDR3 protein: CASSSRTAYEQYF. Here the CDR3 DNA reads TGTGCCAGCAGTTCCCGGACAGCCTACGAGCAGTACTTC.

This clonotype was recorded a few times. V usage is TRBV6-2 or TRBV6-3 and J usage is TRBJ1-2; D call uncertain. Trimming stripped 3 bases from V and 0 bases from J, with 8 bases between. This CDR3 comprises 14 residues. The germline V gene has CDR1 MNHEY and CDR2 SVGEGT. CDR3 protein: CASSYGKTNYGYTF. The CDR3 DNA reads TGTGCCAGCAGTTATGGAAAGACTAACTATGGCTACACCTTC.

This sequence joins TRBV29-1 and TRBJ2-5; 7 nucleotides align to TRBD2. Germline-derived CDR1 and CDR2 are SQVTM and ANQGSEA. The CDR3 has 13 amino acids. J gave up 5 bases and V 5 bases, and 8 bases lay outside the gene matches. The CDR3 loop reads CSVRTRMAETQYF. DNA for the CDR3: TGCAGCGTTCGGACTAGGATGGCGGAGACCCAGTACTTC.

The V and J genes are TRBV5-6 and TRBJ1-1; TRBD1 agrees at 10 bases. Germline trimming cut 2 bases from V and 9 bases from J; bases unmatched to any gene: 7. This CDR3 contains 14 residues. Germline V gene lookup returns CDR1 SGHDT and CDR2 YYEEEE. The DNA for the CDR3 is TGTGCCAGCAGCTTTGGGGACAGGGGCCACCAAGCTTTCTTT. Translation gives CASSFGDRGHQAFF.

This clonotype came up a few times. J is TRBJ2-7 and V is TRBV6-5; no clear D. Germline V CDR1 and CDR2: MNHEY, SVGAGI. The length of the CDR3 is 14 residues. The V end was cut by 2 bases, the J end by 2 bases, with 10 bases between. Written as DNA, the CDR3 is TGTGCCAGCAGTTACGGTCGGCAGACCTACGAGCAGTACTTC. Its protein is CASSYGRQTYEQYF.

The chain employs TRBV7-2 and TRBJ1-6; D ambiguous. The CDR3 covers 16 residues. Germline V lookup: CDR1 SGHTA, CDR2 FQGNSA. The V gene lost 5 bases and the J gene lost 9 bases, with 20 bases spanning the gap. The CDR3, as DNA: TGTGCCAGCAGCAAAAGTCGCGCCCTCTCGGCTTCACCCCTCCACTTT. This gives the protein CASSKSRALSASPLHF.

The rearrangement joins TRBV3-1 to TRBJ1-2, with D possibly TRBD1 on 5 matching bases. The CDR3 runs to 14 residues. V was shortened by 0 bases and J by 8 bases, with 13 bases between the two germline ends. CDR1 and CDR2 from the germline V gene are LGHDT and YNNKEL (reference sequence). The CDR3 DNA reads as TGTGCCAGCAGCCAAGATCTCACAGGCTCGGGCTACACCTTC. It codes for CASSQDLTGSGYTF.

The genes are TRBV29-1 and TRBJ2-5, with 7 bases that match TRBD1. Germline CDR1 and CDR2: SQVTM and ANQGSEA. The V gene end was trimmed by 3 bases and the J gene end by 11 bases; junction bases not matched to a gene: 18. This CDR3 has 15 residues. This chain's CDR3 is CSVEGQKVTYNEQYF. The DNA of the CDR3 is TGCAGCGTTGAGGGACAGAAAGTCACCTACAATGAGCAGTACTTC.

The chain uses TRBV12-3 or TRBV12-4 and TRBJ2-2; 12 positions match TRBD2. V lost 5 bases, J lost 3 bases, and 4 bases stayed unmatched. The CDR3 spans 16 residues. CDR3 amino acids: CASSRTSGVDTGELFF. The CDR3 DNA follows: TGTGCCAGCAGTAGGACTAGCGGGGTAGACACCGGGGAGCTGTTTTTT.

The rearrangement links TRBV4-2 to TRBJ2-2, with D perhaps TRBD1 (6 bases). V shed 3 bases and J shed 1 base, with 6 bases lying between them. Germline-derived CDR1 and CDR2 are LGHNA and YNFKEQ. The CDR3 sequence is 14 residues long. CDR3 in amino acids: CASSQTGNTGELFF. As DNA, the CDR3 is TGTGCCAGCAGCCAGACAGGGAACACCGGGGAGCTGTTTTTT.

As regards this clonotype: Being one base from a much bigger clone, this may be a read error. The DNA of the CDR3 is TGCGCCAGCAGCCAAGGTTCTAGCGGGGGCCAGCAGTTCTTC. This sequence encodes CASSQGSSGGQQFF. The J gene is TRBJ2-1, the V gene TRBV4-1, with 10 bases that match TRBD2. In germline, CDR1 is MGHRA, CDR2 YSYEKL. The CDR3 has 14 amino acids. V was pared by 1 base and J by 11 bases, with 5 bases of the junction left unmatched.

Details on this clonotype: An end of the junction differs from the germline gene, which may be a read error. This chain joins TRBV12-3 or TRBV12-4 and TRBJ2-7; D not resolved. The CDR3 is 14 amino acids. The CDR3 is CAGSFAPNSYEQYF. The CDR3 region has the DNA TGTGCCGGCAGTTTCGCCCCGAACTCGTACGAGCAGTACTTC.

V and J are TRBV10-3 and TRBJ1-2; no clear D. Trimming stripped 3 bases from V and 5 bases from J, with 13 bases between. From germline, CDR1 is ENHRY and CDR2 SYGVKD. This CDR3 region has 14 residues. CDR3 in DNA: TGTGCCATCAGTGAAATCCCTCGGACGTATGGCTACACCTTC. Its protein product is CAISEIPRTYGYTF.

There are a few counts of this clonotype. This chain connects TRBV4-1 to TRBJ1-2; D uncertain. The CDR3 covers 17 residues. The V gene lost 0 bases and the J gene lost 5 bases, with 19 bases spanning the gap. Germline V gene sequence: CDR1 MGHRA, CDR2 YSYEKL. The CDR3 bases are TGCGCCAGCAGCCAAGATACGGCAGGAGGAGGGCGGTATGGCTACACCTTC. Amino acid sequence: CASSQDTAGGGRYGYTF.

This clonotype was observed a handful of times. The chain couples TRBV7-2 to TRBJ2-2, with D possibly TRBD2 on 5 matching bases. In germline, CDR1 is SGHTA, CDR2 FQGNSA. Between the trimmed V and J ends, which lost 5 bases and 5 bases, there was a span of 12 bases. The CDR3 is 14 residues long. CDR3 sequence reads: CASSHASGTGELFF. The CDR3 DNA reads TGTGCCAGCAGCCACGCTTCGGGAACCGGGGAGCTGTTTTTT. Full variable domain (outside the CDR3, taken from reference TRBV7-2 and TRBJ2-2): GAGVSQSPSNKVTEKGKDVELRCDPISGHTALYWYRQSLGQGLEFLIYFQGNSAPDKSGLPSDRFSAERTGGSVSTLTIQRTQQEDSAVYLCASSHASGTGELFFGEGSRLTVL.

V and J are TRBV4-1 and TRBJ1-1, with TRBD1 matching over 8 bases. The CDR3 totals 15 residues. Germline CDR1 and CDR2: MGHRA and YSYEKL. Trimming cost V 3 bases and J 0 bases; bases outside gene matches: 3. The CDR3 DNA reads TGCGCCAGCAGCCATGACAGGGGCTTGAACACTGAAGCTTTCTTT. Encoded protein: CASSHDRGLNTEAFF.

The chain recombines TRBV7-9 with TRBJ2-2, with 7 bases lining up with TRBD1. The germline V gene encodes CDR1 SEHNR and CDR2 FQNEAQ (reference sequence). The CDR3 contains 17 residues. V gave up 5 bases and J gave up 2 bases; unmatched junction bases: 11. The CDR3 sequence: CASSTNRQGSNTGELFF. CDR3 nucleotides: TGTGCCAGCAGCACAAATCGACAGGGATCAAACACCGGGGAGCTGTTTTTT.

This clonotype was observed a few times. V gene TRBV29-1 combines with J gene TRBJ2-5, with TRBD2 matching 10 bases. This CDR3 region has 16 residues. From germline, CDR1 is SQVTM and CDR2 ANQGSEA. With V trimmed by 4 bases and J by 11 bases, 19 bases remained unmatched. The CDR3 bases are TGCAGCGTTGTTACCAGCGGGGGGGTTACGTACAATGAGCAGTACTTC. Translated, it gives CSVVTSGGVTYNEQYF.

The chain carries TRBV27 and TRBJ1-1; no definite D call. This CDR3 has 13 residues. Germline CDR1 is MNHEY and CDR2 is SMNVEV (reference sequence). V shed 3 bases and J shed 6 bases, with 11 bases lying between them. This CDR3 is CASSFKAWAEAFF. CDR3 sequence (DNA): TGTGCCAGCAGTTTTAAGGCCTGGGCTGAAGCTTTCTTT.

V and J are TRBV27 and TRBJ1-5; perhaps TRBD1 as D (5 bases). Trimming left V 6 bases short and J 7 bases short, with 19 bases between. CDR1 MNHEY and CDR2 SMNVEV come from the germline V gene (reference sequence). The CDR3 consists of 15 residues. DNA of the CDR3: TGTGCCAGCAGCCATCAAAGACAGACGATACAGCCCCAGCATTTT. Amino acid sequence: CASSHQRQTIQPQHF.

This clonotype was observed a single time. Being one base from a much bigger clone, this may be a read error. The V and J genes are TRBV6-2 or TRBV6-3 and TRBJ2-1; D gene ambiguous. Looked up from germline, CDR1 is MNHEY and CDR2 is SVGEGT. This CDR3 has 14 amino acids. Trimming pared 10 bases from V and 2 bases from J, leaving 15 bases between. CDR3 DNA sequence: TGTGCCAACGGGCGAATTAGCCCCTACAATGAGCAGTTCTTC. It translates to CANGRISPYNEQFF.

The chain joins TRBV28 to TRBJ2-6; 8 nucleotides agree with TRBD1. The CDR3 sequence is 17 residues long. The J segment lost 2 bases and the V segment lost 6 bases, leaving 9 bases of the junction unmatched. Germline values: CDR1 MDHEN, CDR2 SYDVKM. The CDR3 here is CASRDSGGVTGANVLTF. CDR3 nucleotides: TGTGCCAGCAGAGATTCAGGGGGCGTCACTGGGGCCAACGTCCTGACTTTC.

This clonotype was detected a few times. The V and J genes are TRBV7-9 and TRBJ1-6; 8 bases fit TRBD1. CDR3 length equals 15 residues. CDR1 and CDR2 from the germline V gene are SEHNR and FQNEAQ (reference sequence). V lost 2 bases, J lost 8 bases, and 5 bases stayed unmatched. CDR3 protein: CASSLWTGTDSPLHF. The CDR3 DNA reads TGTGCCAGCAGCTTATGGACAGGGACCGATTCACCCCTCCACTTT.

This clonotype was found a few times. The chain uses TRBV12-3 or TRBV12-4 and TRBJ1-4; D uncertain. This CDR3 has 14 residues. Trimming took 1 base from V and 8 from J, leaving 11 bases between them. The DNA for the CDR3 is TGTGCCAGCAGTTTAGGGGGAAGAGAAGAAAAACTGTTTTTT. It codes for CASSLGGREEKLFF.

This clonotype turned up a few times. The rearrangement joins TRBV20-1 to TRBJ2-1; tentatively, D is TRBD1 or TRBD2 (6 bases each). This CDR3 is 14 amino acids long. Trimming left V 4 bases short and J 5 bases short, with 15 bases between. Germline-derived CDR1 and CDR2 are DFQATT and SNEGSKA (reference sequence). As DNA, the CDR3 is TGCAGTGCTAAAGGGGGGACGGTCGACAATGAGCAGTTCTTC. This codes for CSAKGGTVDNEQFF.

The J gene is TRBJ2-4, the V gene TRBV10-3; a possible D gene is TRBD1 (6 bases). The J call may be in error: the DNA end matches TRBJ2-7 better. Germline V gives CDR1 ENHRY, CDR2 SYGVKD. There are 15 residues in the CDR3. CDR3 in DNA: TGTGCCATCAGTGAGAGAGCAGGGGTAGGCCACGAGCAGTACTTC. It is translated as CAISERAGVGHEQYF.

This chain uses TRBV11-2 with TRBJ1-2; TRBD1 might be the D (6 bases). This CDR3 comprises 16 residues. Germline V CDR1 and CDR2: SGHAT, FQNNGV. Trimming pared 5 bases from V and 4 bases from J, leaving 20 bases between. The CDR3 DNA reads as TGTGCCAGCAGCCCAAAAATTTACAGGGATTCCTATGGCTACACCTTC. It yields the protein CASSPKIYRDSYGYTF.